A selection of T cell receptor beta chains follows, all from one sample in a study of kidney transplant recipient with SARS-CoV-2 infection. Each CDR3 protein is one row after TCRdb ran MiXCR on the reads. Here the sample spans 200,000 to 300,000 distinct CDR3 sequences, about 28% being singletons. This material consisted of a blood sample, taken at baseline and between days 110 and 120 from a kidney transplant recipient. Receptor source: a male patient in his thirties who had COVID-19 and was a kidney transplant recipient. T cells may partly derive from the graft donor. CDR3s include the opening cysteine and the closing phenylalanine or tryptophan. Each record gives: CDR3 protein, CDR3 DNA, V gene, J gene, clone size, D gene. The D gene is left open where the match is weak. Not all rows give a size; the values are once, few, many and, for expanded clones, a class.

CDR3aa: CASGLNAEGRRGGELFF
CDR3nt: TGTGCTAGTGGTTTGAATGCGGAGGGGAGACGGGGCGGGGAGCTGTTTTTT
v_gene: TRBV12-5
j_gene: TRBJ2-2
abundance: many
d_gene: -

CDR3aa: CASSVCLRSRKTYGYTF
CDR3nt: TGCGCCAGCAGTGTTTGTCTAAGATCGCGAAAGACCTATGGCTACACCTTC
v_gene: TRBV10-1
j_gene: TRBJ1-2
abundance: -
d_gene: -

CDR3aa: CASSANPYERYF
CDR3nt: TGTGCCAGCAGTGCAAACCCCTACGAGCGGTACTTC
v_gene: TRBV6-1
j_gene: TRBJ2-5
abundance: -
d_gene: -

CDR3aa: CASATGARGYTF
CDR3nt: TGTGCCAGCGCGACAGGGGCGAGAGGCTACACCTTC
v_gene: TRBV28
j_gene: TRBJ1-2
abundance: many
d_gene: TRBD1

CDR3aa: CASSARGRTNEKLFF
CDR3nt: TGTGCCAGCAGTGCCAGGGGGCGAACTAATGAAAAACTGTTTTTT
v_gene: TRBV27
j_gene: TRBJ1-4
abundance: many
d_gene: TRBD1

CDR3aa: CSARKAGGQSSYEQYF
CDR3nt: TGCAGTGCTAGAAAAGCGGGAGGTCAGAGCTCCTACGAGCAGTACTTC
v_gene: TRBV20-1
j_gene: TRBJ2-7
abundance: many
d_gene: TRBD2

CDR3aa: CASGGQGMSGANVLTF
CDR3nt: TGTGCCAGCGGCGGACAGGGGATGTCTGGGGCCAACGTCCTGACTTTC
v_gene: TRBV6-5
j_gene: TRBJ2-6
abundance: few
d_gene: TRBD1

CDR3aa: CASSEVSNGYGYTF
CDR3nt: TGTGCCAGCAGTGAAGTATCCAACGGCTATGGCTACACCTTC
v_gene: TRBV6-1
j_gene: TRBJ1-2
abundance: many
d_gene: -

CDR3aa: CATSDRGASSYNEQFF
CDR3nt: TGTGCCACCAGCGACAGGGGGGCCTCTTCCTACAATGAGCAGTTCTTC
v_gene: TRBV24-1
j_gene: TRBJ2-1
abundance: many
d_gene: TRBD1

CDR3aa: CASSSVDPISIRTEAFF
CDR3nt: TGTGCCAGCAGCAGCGTGGATCCCATTTCAATTCGCACTGAAGCTTTCTTT
v_gene: TRBV3-1
j_gene: TRBJ1-1
abundance: many
d_gene: -

CDR3aa: CASSGISHEGKTYGYTF
CDR3nt: TGTGCCAGCAGCGGGATAAGTCACGAGGGAAAGACCTATGGCTACACCTTC
v_gene: TRBV7-1
j_gene: TRBJ1-2
abundance: few
d_gene: -

CDR3aa: CAWTRRRYRKTYGYTF
CDR3nt: TGTGCCTGGACGCGGAGGCGTTATAGAAAGACCTATGGCTACACCTTC
v_gene: TRBV30
j_gene: TRBJ1-2
abundance: many
d_gene: -

CDR3aa: CASSSFLQETQYF
CDR3nt: TGTGCCAGTAGTAGCTTTCTCCAAGAGACCCAGTACTTC
v_gene: TRBV19
j_gene: TRBJ2-5
abundance: many
d_gene: -

CDR3aa: CASSWGYRGLAGGDNEQFF
CDR3nt: TGTGCCAGCAGCTGGGGGTACCGGGGACTAGCGGGAGGGGACAATGAGCAGTTCTTC
v_gene: TRBV7-9
j_gene: TRBJ2-1
abundance: few
d_gene: TRBD2

CDR3aa: CTSSHGTSDIYEQYF
CDR3nt: TGCACCAGCAGCCACGGGACTAGCGATATCTACGAGCAGTACTTC
v_gene: TRBV1
j_gene: TRBJ2-7
abundance: many
d_gene: -

CDR3aa: CASSVSGFTRKTYGYTF
CDR3nt: TGTGCCAGCAGCGTAAGTGGGTTTACCCGAAAGACCTATGGCTACACCTTC
v_gene: TRBV7-8
j_gene: TRBJ1-2
abundance: many
d_gene: -

CDR3aa: CASSFPDNAGNTIYF
CDR3nt: TGTGCCAGCAGCTTCCCGGATAACGCTGGAAACACCATATATTTT
v_gene: TRBV7-9
j_gene: TRBJ1-3
abundance: many
d_gene: -

CDR3aa: CASSLVTREADTQYF
CDR3nt: TGTGCCAGCAGCTTAGTCACCAGGGAGGCAGATACGCAGTATTTT
v_gene: TRBV7-6
j_gene: TRBJ2-3
abundance: -
d_gene: -

CDR3aa: CASSEHSTSRKTYGYTF
CDR3nt: TGCGCCAGCAGTGAGCACTCCACTTCTAGAAAGACCTATGGCTACACCTTC
v_gene: TRBV10-2
j_gene: TRBJ1-2
abundance: many
d_gene: -